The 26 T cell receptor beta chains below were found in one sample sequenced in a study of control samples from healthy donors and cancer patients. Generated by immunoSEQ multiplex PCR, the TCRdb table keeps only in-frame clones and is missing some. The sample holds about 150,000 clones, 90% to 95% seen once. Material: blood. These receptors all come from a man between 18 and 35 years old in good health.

CDR3 sequence reads: CASSPTPRTSGTSGANVLTF. Written as DNA, the CDR3 is TGTGCCAGCAGCCCGACCCCCCGGACTAGCGGGACATCAGGGGCCAACGTCCTGACTTTC. J is TRBJ2-6 and V is TRBV28, with 12 bases identical to TRBD2. Germline CDR1 MDHEN, CDR2 SYDVKM. The CDR3 extends over 20 amino acids. The V segment lost 6 bases and the J segment 4 bases; nucleotides outside the gene matches: 16. The full variable domain, completed using reference TRBV28 and TRBJ2-6, is DVKVTQSSRYLVKRTGEKVFLECVQDMDHENMFWYRQDPGLGLRLIYFSYDVKMKEKGDIPEGYSVSREKKERFSLILESASTNQTSMYLCASSPTPRTSGTSGANVLTFGAGSRLTVL.

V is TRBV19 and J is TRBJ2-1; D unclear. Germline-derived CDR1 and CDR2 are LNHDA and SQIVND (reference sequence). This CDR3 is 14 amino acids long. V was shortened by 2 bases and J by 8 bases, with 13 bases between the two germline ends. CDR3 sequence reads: CASSISGFGDEQFF. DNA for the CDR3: TGTGCCAGTAGTATATCAGGATTTGGGGATGAGCAGTTCTTC.

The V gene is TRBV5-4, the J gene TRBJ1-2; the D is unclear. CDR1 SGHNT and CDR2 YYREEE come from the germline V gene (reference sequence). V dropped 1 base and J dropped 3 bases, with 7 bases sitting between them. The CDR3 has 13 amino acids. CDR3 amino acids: CASSLWADYGYTF. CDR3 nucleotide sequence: TGTGCCAGCAGCTTGTGGGCAGACTATGGCTACACCTTC. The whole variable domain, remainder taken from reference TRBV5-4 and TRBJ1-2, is ETGVTQSPTHLIKTRGQQVTLRCSSQSGHNTVSWYQQALGQGPQFIFQYYREEENGRGNFPPRFSGLQFPNYSSELNVNALELDDSALYLCASSLWADYGYTFGSGTRLTVV.

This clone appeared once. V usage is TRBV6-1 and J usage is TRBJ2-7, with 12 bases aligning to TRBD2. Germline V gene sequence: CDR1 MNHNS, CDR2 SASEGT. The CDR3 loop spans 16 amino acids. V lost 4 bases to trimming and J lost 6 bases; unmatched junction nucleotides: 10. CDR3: CASSGASGRARSEQYF. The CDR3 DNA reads TGTGCCAGCAGTGGGGCTAGCGGGAGGGCTCGGAGCGAGCAGTACTTC.

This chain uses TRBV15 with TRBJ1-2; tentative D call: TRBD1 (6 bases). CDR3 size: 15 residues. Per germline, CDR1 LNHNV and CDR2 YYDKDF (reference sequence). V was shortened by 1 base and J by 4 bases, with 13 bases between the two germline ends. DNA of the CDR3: TGTGCCACCAGCAGAGGACAGGAATCCCTCTATGGCTACACCTTC. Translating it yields CATSRGQESLYGYTF.

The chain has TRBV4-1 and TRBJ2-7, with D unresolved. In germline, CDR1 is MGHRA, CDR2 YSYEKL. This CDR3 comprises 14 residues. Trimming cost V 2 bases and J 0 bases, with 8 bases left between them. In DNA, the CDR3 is TGCGCCAGCAGCCAACGTGCCAGCTCCTACGAGCAGTACTTC. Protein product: CASSQRASSYEQYF.

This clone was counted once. The CDR3 sequence: CASSWGEETEAFF. CDR3 bases: TGTGCCAGCAGCTGGGGGGAGGAGACTGAAGCTTTCTTT. The rearrangement links TRBV27 to TRBJ1-1, with a possible D match to TRBD1 (5 bases). Germline V gives CDR1 MNHEY, CDR2 SMNVEV (reference sequence). The V end was cut by 6 bases, the J end by 5 bases, with 13 bases between. The CDR3 is 13 residues long.

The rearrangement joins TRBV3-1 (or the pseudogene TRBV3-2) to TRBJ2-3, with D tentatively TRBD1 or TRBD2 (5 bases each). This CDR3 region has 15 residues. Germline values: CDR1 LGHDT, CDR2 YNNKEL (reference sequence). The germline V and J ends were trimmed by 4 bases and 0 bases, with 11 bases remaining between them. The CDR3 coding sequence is TGTGCCAGCAGCCCCGGGACCCGGAGCACAGATACGCAGTATTTT. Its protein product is CASSPGTRSTDTQYF.

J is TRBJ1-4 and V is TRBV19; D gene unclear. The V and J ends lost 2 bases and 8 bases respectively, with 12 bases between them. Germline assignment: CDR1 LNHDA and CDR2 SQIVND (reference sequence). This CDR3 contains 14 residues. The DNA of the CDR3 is TGTGCCAGTAGTATATCTTCAGGAGGCGAAAAACTGTTTTTT. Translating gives CASSISSGGEKLFF.

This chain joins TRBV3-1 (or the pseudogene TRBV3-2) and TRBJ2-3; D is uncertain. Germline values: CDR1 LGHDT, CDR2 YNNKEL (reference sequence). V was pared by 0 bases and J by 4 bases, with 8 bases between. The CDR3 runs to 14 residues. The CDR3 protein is CASSQDLVSDTQYF. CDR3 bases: TGTGCCAGCAGCCAAGATCTAGTTTCAGATACGCAGTATTTT.

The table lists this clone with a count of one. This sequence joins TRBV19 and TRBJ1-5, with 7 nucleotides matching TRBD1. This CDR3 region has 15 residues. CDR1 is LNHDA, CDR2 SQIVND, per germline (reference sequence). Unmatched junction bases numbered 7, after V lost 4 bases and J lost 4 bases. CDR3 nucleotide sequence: TGTGCCAGTAGTAGTCCCACAGGGGATAATCAGCCCCAGCATTTT. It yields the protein CASSSPTGDNQPQHF.

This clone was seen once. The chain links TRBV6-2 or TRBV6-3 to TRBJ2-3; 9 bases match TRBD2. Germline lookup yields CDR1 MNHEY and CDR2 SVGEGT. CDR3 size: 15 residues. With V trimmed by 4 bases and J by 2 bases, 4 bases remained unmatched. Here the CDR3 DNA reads TGTGCCAGCAGTTTGCTAGCGGGATTCACAGATACGCAGTATTTT. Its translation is CASSLLAGFTDTQYF.

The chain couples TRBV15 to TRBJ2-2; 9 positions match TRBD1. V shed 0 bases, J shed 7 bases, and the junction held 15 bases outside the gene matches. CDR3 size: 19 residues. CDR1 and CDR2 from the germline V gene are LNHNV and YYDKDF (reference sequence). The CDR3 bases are TGTGCCACCAGCAGAGATGATGTTGCGGGACAGGGACGGTACGGGGAGCTGTTTTTT. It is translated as CATSRDDVAGQGRYGELFF.

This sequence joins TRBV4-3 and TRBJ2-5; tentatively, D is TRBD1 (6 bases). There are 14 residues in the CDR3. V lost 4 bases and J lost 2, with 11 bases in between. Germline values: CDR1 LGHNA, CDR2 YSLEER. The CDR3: CASSPNRVQETQYF. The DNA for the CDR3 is TGCGCCAGCAGCCCTAACAGGGTTCAAGAGACCCAGTACTTC.

The CDR3 loop reads CASTGQNGPQHF. The CDR3 nucleotides are TGTGCCAGTACGGGACAGAATGGGCCCCAGCATTTT. This chain links TRBV19 with TRBJ1-5, with 7 bases fitting TRBD1. Trimming at V came to 7 bases and at J to 9 bases, leaving 6 bases not matched to a gene. Germline V gene lookup returns CDR1 LNHDA and CDR2 SQIVND (reference sequence). The CDR3 spans 12 residues.

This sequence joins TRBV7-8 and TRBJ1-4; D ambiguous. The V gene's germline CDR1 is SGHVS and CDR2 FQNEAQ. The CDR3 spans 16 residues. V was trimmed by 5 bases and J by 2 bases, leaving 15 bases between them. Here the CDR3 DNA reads TGTGCCAGCAGCCCCCCCCGCTGGGTTACTAATGAAAAACTGTTTTTT. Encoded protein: CASSPPRWVTNEKLFF.

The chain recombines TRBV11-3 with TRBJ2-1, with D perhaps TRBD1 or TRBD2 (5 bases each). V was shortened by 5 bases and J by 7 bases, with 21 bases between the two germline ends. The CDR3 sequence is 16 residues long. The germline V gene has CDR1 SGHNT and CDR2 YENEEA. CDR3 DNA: TGTGCCAGCAGCCGGGACCCGGCCCCTCCACGGAATGAGCAGTTCTTC. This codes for CASSRDPAPPRNEQFF.

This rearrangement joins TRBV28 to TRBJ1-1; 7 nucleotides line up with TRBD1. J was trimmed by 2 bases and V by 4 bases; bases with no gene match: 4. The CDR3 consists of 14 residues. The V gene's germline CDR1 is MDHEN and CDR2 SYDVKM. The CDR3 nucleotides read TGTGCCAGCAGTTATCAGGGGGGTAACACTGAAGCTTTCTTT. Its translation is CASSYQGGNTEAFF.

CDR3 residues: CASSLLGPLGTGFGYTF. For the CDR3, the DNA is TGTGCCAGCAGCCTACTCGGGCCGCTCGGGACAGGCTTTGGCTACACCTTC. This rearrangement joins TRBV5-4 to TRBJ1-2; 8 bases line up with TRBD1. Germline trimming cut 4 bases from V and 7 bases from J; bases unmatched to any gene: 18. CDR3 length equals 17 residues. Germline CDR1 is SGHNT and CDR2 is YYREEE (reference sequence).

CDR3 DNA: TGTGCCAGCAGAGCGACTAGCGGGAGGAGGTACGAGCAGTACTTC. Translated: CASRATSGRRYEQYF. The chain has TRBV7-8 and TRBJ2-7; 13 nucleotides align to TRBD2. There are 15 residues in the CDR3. After removal of 6 bases from V and 4 bases from J, the junction contained 6 bases not matched to a gene. Germline lookup yields CDR1 SGHVS and CDR2 FQNEAQ.

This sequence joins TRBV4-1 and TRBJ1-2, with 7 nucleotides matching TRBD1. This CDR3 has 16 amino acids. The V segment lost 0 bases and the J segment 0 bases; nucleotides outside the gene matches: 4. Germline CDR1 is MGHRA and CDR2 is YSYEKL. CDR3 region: CASSQEEGTANYGYTF. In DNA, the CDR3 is TGCGCCAGCAGCCAAGAAGAGGGGACAGCTAACTATGGCTACACCTTC.

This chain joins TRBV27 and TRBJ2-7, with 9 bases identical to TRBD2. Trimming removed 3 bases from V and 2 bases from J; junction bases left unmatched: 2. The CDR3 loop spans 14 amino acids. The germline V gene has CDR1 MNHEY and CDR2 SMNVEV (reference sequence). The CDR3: CASSLAGGPYEQYF. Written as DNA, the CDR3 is TGTGCCAGCAGTTTGGCGGGAGGGCCCTACGAGCAGTACTTC.

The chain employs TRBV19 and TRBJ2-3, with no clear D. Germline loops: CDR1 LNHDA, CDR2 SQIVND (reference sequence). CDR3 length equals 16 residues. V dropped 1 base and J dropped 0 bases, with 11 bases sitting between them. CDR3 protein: CASSIGQQPSTDTQYF. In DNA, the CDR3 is TGTGCCAGTAGTATAGGCCAACAGCCAAGCACAGATACGCAGTATTTT.

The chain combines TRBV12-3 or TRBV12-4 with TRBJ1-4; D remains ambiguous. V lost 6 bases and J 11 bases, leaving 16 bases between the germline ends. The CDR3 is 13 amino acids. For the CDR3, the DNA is TGTGCCAGCAGCGCCCTCACCGGGGTTAAACTGTTTTTT. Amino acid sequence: CASSALTGVKLFF.

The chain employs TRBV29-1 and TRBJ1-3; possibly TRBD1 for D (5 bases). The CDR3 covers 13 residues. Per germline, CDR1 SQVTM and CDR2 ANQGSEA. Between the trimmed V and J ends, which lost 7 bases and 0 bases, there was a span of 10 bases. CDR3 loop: CSAGGGSGNTIYF. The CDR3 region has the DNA TGCAGCGCCGGTGGGGGCTCTGGAAACACCATATATTTT.

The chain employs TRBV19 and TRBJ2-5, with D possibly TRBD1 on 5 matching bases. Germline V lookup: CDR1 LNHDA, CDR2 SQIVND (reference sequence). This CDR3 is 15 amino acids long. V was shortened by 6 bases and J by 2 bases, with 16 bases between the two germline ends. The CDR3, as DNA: TGTGCCAGTAGCAGGGAACTACAGTTTCAAGAGACCCAGTACTTC. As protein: CASSRELQFQETQYF.